A selection of T cell receptor beta chains follows, all from one sample in a study of blood T cell repertoires in COVID-19. Measured with immunoSEQ multiplex PCR; TCRdb has only the in-frame clones, and not every one. Of around 200,000 clones listed, around nine tenths are singletons. The specimen sequenced was peripheral blood. Source of these receptors: a man in his fifties or sixties who had recovered from COVID-19. CDR3s include the opening cysteine and the closing phenylalanine or tryptophan. D genes are given only for firm matches. Size values are once, few and many counts, or a class for expanded clones, and some rows have none.

CDR3nt: TGTGCCTGGAGGGGCTCTCCTTACGAGCAGTACTTC
CDR3aa: CAWRGSPYEQYF
v_gene: TRBV30
d_gene: .
j_gene: TRBJ2-7
abundance: .

CDR3nt: TGCGCCAGCAGCCAAGGACTAGCGAGTTCCTACAATGAGCAGTTCTTC
CDR3aa: CASSQGLASSYNEQFF
v_gene: TRBV4-1
d_gene: TRBD2
j_gene: TRBJ2-1
abundance: .

CDR3nt: TGTGCCAGCAGCTTGGATCCAGCGGGAACGACCACAGATACGCAGTATTTT
CDR3aa: CASSLDPAGTTTDTQYF
v_gene: TRBV7-2
d_gene: TRBD2
j_gene: TRBJ2-3
abundance: .

CDR3nt: TGTGCCAGCAGCCACGGACTAGCGGGAGTTCACACCGGGGAGCTGTTTTTT
CDR3aa: CASSHGLAGVHTGELFF
v_gene: TRBV5-4
d_gene: TRBD2
j_gene: TRBJ2-2
abundance: once

CDR3nt: TGCAGCGTTGAGGGGGCAGAGGCTGGAAACACCATATATTTT
CDR3aa: CSVEGAEAGNTIYF
v_gene: TRBV29-1
d_gene: .
j_gene: TRBJ1-3
abundance: .

CDR3nt: TGCGCCAGCTGGACAGGGTTCTACGAGCAGTACTTC
CDR3aa: CASWTGFYEQYF
v_gene: TRBV23-1
d_gene: TRBD1
j_gene: TRBJ2-7
abundance: .

CDR3nt: TGTGCCAGTAGTGCCGACAGGGGAACCCCAGATACGCAGTATTTT
CDR3aa: CASSADRGTPDTQYF
v_gene: TRBV19
d_gene: TRBD1
j_gene: TRBJ2-3
abundance: .

CDR3nt: TGCAGCGTTGGGAGGGGTGCCTACAATGAGCAGTTCTTC
CDR3aa: CSVGRGAYNEQFF
v_gene: TRBV29-1
d_gene: .
j_gene: TRBJ2-1
abundance: .

CDR3nt: TGTGCCAGCAGCTTGGCCCCCTCGGGACAGGGACAAGAGACCCAGTACTTC
CDR3aa: CASSLAPSGQGQETQYF
v_gene: TRBV5-4
d_gene: TRBD1
j_gene: TRBJ2-5
abundance: .

CDR3nt: TGTGCCAGCAGCCAAGCCGGGACAGGGTCCGGAGTGCCCCAGCATTTT
CDR3aa: CASSQAGTGSGVPQHF
v_gene: TRBV3-1/TRBV3-2
d_gene: TRBD1
j_gene: TRBJ1-5
abundance: .

CDR3nt: TGTGCCAGCAGTTATAGGGGCGGAAAGAGTGAAAAACTGTTTTTT
CDR3aa: CASSYRGGKSEKLFF
v_gene: TRBV6-5
d_gene: .
j_gene: TRBJ1-4
abundance: .

CDR3nt: TGTGCCAGCAGTTACTCGCTGGCCGGGGCCTACGAGCAGTACTTC
CDR3aa: CASSYSLAGAYEQYF
v_gene: TRBV6-5
d_gene: .
j_gene: TRBJ2-7
abundance: .

CDR3nt: TGCGCCAGCAGCCCGGGACTAGCGGGAGGGTACTACAATGAGCAGTTCTTC
CDR3aa: CASSPGLAGGYYNEQFF
v_gene: TRBV5-1
d_gene: TRBD2
j_gene: TRBJ2-1
abundance: .

CDR3nt: TGTGCCATCGGCCGACTAGCTGGGAGCTCCTACGAGCAGTACTTC
CDR3aa: CAIGRLAGSSYEQYF
v_gene: TRBV10-3
d_gene: TRBD2
j_gene: TRBJ2-7
abundance: .

CDR3nt: TGTGCCAGCAGACAAGGACTAGCACGGAGCACAGATACGCAGTATTTT
CDR3aa: CASRQGLARSTDTQYF
v_gene: TRBV27
d_gene: TRBD2
j_gene: TRBJ2-3
abundance: .

CDR3nt: TGTGCCAGCTTCACTACCCTACCCAAAAACATTCAGTACTTC
CDR3aa: CASFTTLPKNIQYF
v_gene: TRBV6-5
d_gene: .
j_gene: TRBJ2-4
abundance: .

CDR3nt: TGTGCCAGCAGCCAAGATTCGGTCAGGCTTTTT
CDR3aa: CASSQDSVRLF
v_gene: TRBV3-1/TRBV3-2
d_gene: .
j_gene: TRBJ1-1
abundance: .

CDR3nt: TGTGCCACCACAAACCCCTCAGGACAAGAGACCCAGTACTTC
CDR3aa: CATTNPSGQETQYF
v_gene: TRBV15
d_gene: .
j_gene: TRBJ2-5
abundance: .

CDR3nt: TGTGCCAGCAGTAAGGGGGCAGGTCACCTGGGACGGGGCAATGAGCAGTTCTTC
CDR3aa: CASSKGAGHLGRGNEQFF
v_gene: TRBV28
d_gene: TRBD1
j_gene: TRBJ2-1
abundance: .

CDR3nt: TGTGCCAGCAGCCCCGAGGCAGGGCTGAACACTGAAGCTTTCTTT
CDR3aa: CASSPEAGLNTEAFF
v_gene: TRBV7-9
d_gene: .
j_gene: TRBJ1-1
abundance: .

CDR3nt: TGTGCCAGCAGTTCCAGTCCCGGGTCTAGCACAGATACGCAGTATTTT
CDR3aa: CASSSSPGSSTDTQYF
v_gene: TRBV9
d_gene: .
j_gene: TRBJ2-3
abundance: .

CDR3nt: TGTGCCAGCAGCCGAGTTATTGGAAGGACAGGTTGGTCCTACGAGCAGTACTTC
CDR3aa: CASSRVIGRTGWSYEQYF
v_gene: TRBV6-6
d_gene: TRBD1
j_gene: TRBJ2-7
abundance: .

CDR3nt: TGTGCCAGCAGCTCCCGACAGGGCGGCGAAAAACTGTTTTTT
CDR3aa: CASSSRQGGEKLFF
v_gene: TRBV7-9
d_gene: TRBD1
j_gene: TRBJ1-4
abundance: .

CDR3nt: TGTGCCAGTAGTTCACAGGGGACACAGCCCCAGCATTTT
CDR3aa: CASSSQGTQPQHF
v_gene: TRBV19
d_gene: TRBD1
j_gene: TRBJ1-5
abundance: .

CDR3nt: TGTGCCAGTACCAGTGCGGATGGCTATGGCTACACCTTC
CDR3aa: CASTSADGYGYTF
v_gene: TRBV19
d_gene: .
j_gene: TRBJ1-2
abundance: .

CDR3nt: TGTGCTAGTGTCCTCCGGGAGGAGTCCTACGAGCAGTACTTC
CDR3aa: CASVLREESYEQYF
v_gene: TRBV12-5
d_gene: TRBD2
j_gene: TRBJ2-7
abundance: .

CDR3nt: TGTGCCAGCAGCCCTCGGGAGCGCAGCTCCTACAATGAGCAGTTCTTC
CDR3aa: CASSPRERSSYNEQFF
v_gene: TRBV7-8
d_gene: .
j_gene: TRBJ2-1
abundance: few

CDR3nt: TGCGCCAGCAGTGTAACAGCCAGCAATCAGCCCCAGCATTTT
CDR3aa: CASSVTASNQPQHF
v_gene: TRBV10-2
d_gene: .
j_gene: TRBJ1-5
abundance: .

CDR3nt: TGTGCCAGCAGTTACGACTCAGGGAAGGATGGCTACACCTTC
CDR3aa: CASSYDSGKDGYTF
v_gene: TRBV6-6
d_gene: .
j_gene: TRBJ1-2
abundance: .

CDR3nt: TGTGCCACCCAGACAGGGGAAAGTTACGAGCAGTACTTC
CDR3aa: CATQTGESYEQYF
v_gene: TRBV10-3
d_gene: TRBD1
j_gene: TRBJ2-7
abundance: once

CDR3nt: TGTGCCAGCAGTGAAGGGAGGACAGGGGGAAGAGGTACTGAAGCTTTCTTT
CDR3aa: CASSEGRTGGRGTEAFF
v_gene: TRBV2
d_gene: TRBD1
j_gene: TRBJ1-1
abundance: .

CDR3nt: TGTGCCAGCAGCTCCCAATTGGGACTCGCTCAAATTAGGGAAGAGACCCAGTACTTC
CDR3aa: CASSSQLGLAQIREETQYF
v_gene: TRBV7-2
d_gene: .
j_gene: TRBJ2-5
abundance: .

CDR3nt: TGCAGCGATCCTCGGGACGGAGGGAATAATGAAAAACTGTTTTTT
CDR3aa: CSDPRDGGNNEKLFF
v_gene: TRBV29-1
d_gene: .
j_gene: TRBJ1-4
abundance: .

CDR3nt: TGTGCCAGCAGCCCTGACAGGATTGGCTACGAGCAGTACTTC
CDR3aa: CASSPDRIGYEQYF
v_gene: TRBV7-8
d_gene: .
j_gene: TRBJ2-7
abundance: .

CDR3nt: TGTGCCAGCAGCTTGGAATTACTAGCGGGCTCCTACAATGAGCAGTTCTTC
CDR3aa: CASSLELLAGSYNEQFF
v_gene: TRBV5-4
d_gene: TRBD2
j_gene: TRBJ2-1
abundance: .

CDR3nt: TGTGCCAGCAGCTTAGGGCCTATGAACACTGAAGCTTTCTTT
CDR3aa: CASSLGPMNTEAFF
v_gene: TRBV7-3
d_gene: .
j_gene: TRBJ1-1
abundance: .

CDR3nt: TGCAGCGTCGAAGGAGGAACGTTAGGTGAAAAACTGTTTTTT
CDR3aa: CSVEGGTLGEKLFF
v_gene: TRBV29-1
d_gene: .
j_gene: TRBJ1-4
abundance: .

CDR3nt: TGCGCCAGCAGTGGGGCTAGCGGGGTCGATACGCAGTATTTT
CDR3aa: CASSGASGVDTQYF
v_gene: TRBV5-1
d_gene: TRBD2
j_gene: TRBJ2-3
abundance: .

CDR3nt: TGTGCCAGCAGCTTGACAGGAGGTTACTACGAGCAGTACTTC
CDR3aa: CASSLTGGYYEQYF
v_gene: TRBV6-2/TRBV6-3
d_gene: .
j_gene: TRBJ2-7
abundance: .

CDR3nt: TGTGCCATCAGTGACGGACTTAGCTCCTACAATGAGCAGTTCTTC
CDR3aa: CAISDGLSSYNEQFF
v_gene: TRBV10-3
d_gene: .
j_gene: TRBJ2-1
abundance: once

CDR3nt: TGTGCCAGCAGTGAACACGAGACTAGCGGATTCTACAATGAGCAGTTCTTC
CDR3aa: CASSEHETSGFYNEQFF
v_gene: TRBV6-1
d_gene: TRBD2
j_gene: TRBJ2-1
abundance: .

CDR3nt: TGTGCCAGCAGTGTCGTCGCCGGGGAGCTGTTTTTT
CDR3aa: CASSVVAGELFF
v_gene: TRBV2
d_gene: .
j_gene: TRBJ2-2
abundance: .

CDR3nt: TGTGCCTGGAGTGTAAGTAGCGGGGGTCCGGAGACCCAGTACTTC
CDR3aa: CAWSVSSGGPETQYF
v_gene: TRBV30
d_gene: TRBD2
j_gene: TRBJ2-5
abundance: .

CDR3nt: TGTGCCAGCAGGGGGACAGGGGGTTGGTTTGTTGGTGGGAATGAGCAGTTCTTC
CDR3aa: CASRGTGGWFVGGNEQFF
v_gene: TRBV27
d_gene: TRBD1
j_gene: TRBJ2-1
abundance: .

CDR3nt: TGTGCCAGCAGGAGACAGGCAGACACTGAAGCTTTCTTT
CDR3aa: CASRRQADTEAFF
v_gene: TRBV6-5
d_gene: .
j_gene: TRBJ1-1
abundance: .

CDR3nt: TGCAGCGTTCTCCCTGGAGGGCGGAGTGGCTACACCTTC
CDR3aa: CSVLPGGRSGYTF
v_gene: TRBV29-1
d_gene: .
j_gene: TRBJ1-2
abundance: .

CDR3nt: TGTGCCACCTCCCCAGGTAGCGGGACCTACGAGCAGTACTTC
CDR3aa: CATSPGSGTYEQYF
v_gene: TRBV24-1
d_gene: TRBD2
j_gene: TRBJ2-7
abundance: .

CDR3nt: TGTGCCAGCTCACCGCGGTCTAAGGCTAGCGGGGGGTACGAGCAGTACTTC
CDR3aa: CASSPRSKASGGYEQYF
v_gene: TRBV18
d_gene: TRBD2
j_gene: TRBJ2-7
abundance: .

CDR3nt: TGCGCCAGCAGCCCCCCCGGGTCCAAAGAGTACGAGCAGTACTTC
CDR3aa: CASSPPGSKEYEQYF
v_gene: TRBV4-1
d_gene: .
j_gene: TRBJ2-7
abundance: .

CDR3nt: TGTGCCAGCAGCCAAGCCGGGACAGGGGGCTATGGCTACACCTTC
CDR3aa: CASSQAGTGGYGYTF
v_gene: TRBV14
d_gene: TRBD1
j_gene: TRBJ1-2
abundance: .

CDR3nt: TGTGCCAGCCACCAGGGTGGTGAAAAACTGTTTTTT
CDR3aa: CASHQGGEKLFF
v_gene: TRBV7-9
d_gene: .
j_gene: TRBJ1-4
abundance: few

CDR3nt: TGTGCCAGCAGCCAGTCAACCACTCCGGGAAAACTGTTTTTT
CDR3aa: CASSQSTTPGKLFF
v_gene: TRBV3-1/TRBV3-2
d_gene: .
j_gene: TRBJ1-4
abundance: .

CDR3nt: TGTGCCAGCAGCGTAGAGGCCGGGGACAGGGGCTCACCCCTCCACTTT
CDR3aa: CASSVEAGDRGSPLHF
v_gene: TRBV9
d_gene: TRBD1
j_gene: TRBJ1-6
abundance: .

CDR3nt: TGTGCCAGCAGTACAGGGTTTATAGCCAAAAACATTCAGTACTTC
CDR3aa: CASSTGFIAKNIQYF
v_gene: TRBV6-5
d_gene: .
j_gene: TRBJ2-4
abundance: .

CDR3nt: TGTGCCAGCAGACTGACCCGGGACAGTCGAGAGCAGTTCTTC
CDR3aa: CASRLTRDSREQFF
v_gene: TRBV7-2
d_gene: TRBD1
j_gene: TRBJ2-1
abundance: .

CDR3nt: TGCGCCAGCAGCCAAACAGGGGTCGCCTACGAGCAGTACTTC
CDR3aa: CASSQTGVAYEQYF
v_gene: TRBV5-1
d_gene: TRBD1
j_gene: TRBJ2-7
abundance: once

CDR3nt: TGTGCCACCAGTGACCCGGGACAGGTGTATGAGCAGTTCTTC
CDR3aa: CATSDPGQVYEQFF
v_gene: TRBV24-1
d_gene: TRBD1
j_gene: TRBJ2-1
abundance: .

CDR3nt: TGCGCCAGCAGCGGATCCCTAGGCTTAGCAGCTGAAGCTTTCTTT
CDR3aa: CASSGSLGLAAEAFF
v_gene: TRBV5-1
d_gene: .
j_gene: TRBJ1-1
abundance: .

CDR3nt: TGTGCCAGCAGCCTGTCGAGGGTCCGGAGCTCTGGAAACACCATATATTTT
CDR3aa: CASSLSRVRSSGNTIYF
v_gene: TRBV7-2
d_gene: .
j_gene: TRBJ1-3
abundance: .